Here is one T cell receptor beta chain with its context. Authors' methods: Amplifying reference gene primers gave estimates of nucleated cell counts. Produced via immunoSEQ multiplex PCR; TCRdb's table is partial and in-frame only. That table is the source of V, J and clone size, and D and trimming were worked out from the DNA. The table lists about 120,000 clones, roughly 76% of them singletons. The data originate from a study of blood T cell repertoires in COVID-19. On the study more broadly: Collection of acute and convalescent COVID-19 samples took place in the United States, Italy and Spain. T cells, B-cell-depleted T cells, or PBMCs supplied cDNA or gDNA.

The CDR3 is made up of 14 amino acids. Germline V gene lookup returns CDR1 SEHNR and CDR2 FQNEAQ (reference sequence). J lost 8 bases, V lost 5 bases, and 9 bases had no gene match. The specimen was peripheral blood. This TCR derives from a human donor in a cohort sampled during active COVID-19. The chain links TRBV7-9 to TRBJ2-1; 7 nucleotides match TRBD2. CDR3 in DNA: TGTGCCAGCAGCCCGCGGACTAGTTCTCATGAGCAGTTCTTC. Translation gives CASSPRTSSHEQFF.